This T cell receptor beta chain was recovered during a study of blood T cells in healthy people across ages. The CDR3 runs 16 residues. Between the trimmed V and J ends, which lost 3 bases and 4 bases, there was a span of 19 bases. Germline V gives CDR1 SGHRS, CDR2 YFSETQ. This clonotype has more than one count but fewer than ten. The second PCR ran about 6 to 12 cycles with a sample-barcoded 5' primer and J-beta primers. TCRdb re-called the 5' RACE reads through MiXCR, storing one row per CDR3 protein. The sample includes some 750,000 distinct CDR3 sequences, about a fifth of them seen just once. V gene TRBV5-1 combines with J gene TRBJ1-1; D is undetermined. The source material was blood. This TCR was recovered from a man between 65 and 80 years old in good health. The DNA for the CDR3 is TGCGCCAGCAGCTGGTACGAGACGGTCCGGGGCACTGAAGCTTTCTTT. It is translated as CASSWYETVRGTEAFF.